Each of the 22 T cell receptor beta chains below was sequenced from the same sample in a study of radiotherapy plus CTLA-4 blockade in lung cancer (dated by TCRdb to 2017 to 2018). The library was produced with the immunoSEQ multiplex PCR assay. TCRdb stores this immuneACCESS table with in-frame sequences only. Part of the clones is absent; in the studies checked, under half of the shortfall reflects unresolved V genes, and no reason is known for the rest. Recorded for this sample are some 46,000 clones; around 86% of them occurred a single time. About 3.3% of the sample comes from the top ten. Material: peripheral blood, obtained from a patient treated with radiotherapy plus ipilimumab. The receptors come from a human donor with non-small cell lung cancer who had stable disease on radiotherapy plus ipilimumab.

The chain combines TRBV27 with TRBJ2-3; no reliable D call. V shed 2 bases and J shed 0 bases, with 6 bases lying between them. This CDR3 is built from 14 residues. Germline values: CDR1 MNHEY, CDR2 SMNVEV (reference sequence). CDR3 amino acids: CASSLSYSTDTQYF. CDR3 sequence (DNA): TGTGCCAGCAGTTTAAGCTACAGCACAGATACGCAGTATTTT.

The chain recombines TRBV28 with TRBJ2-3; 13 bases are shared with TRBD2. This CDR3 comprises 18 residues. The ends lost 2 bases at V and 4 bases at J; junction bases unmatched: 9. CDR1 and CDR2 from the germline V gene are MDHEN and SYDVKM. DNA for the CDR3: TGTGCCAGCAGTTTAACTAGCGGGAGGGCCTATTACTCAGATACGCAGTATTTT. Its translation is CASSLTSGRAYYSDTQYF.

The rearrangement uses TRBV9 and TRBJ1-1; TRBD1 is a possible D gene (5 bases). The CDR3 consists of 12 residues. Germline V gives CDR1 SGDLS, CDR2 YYNGEE. Between the trimmed V and J ends, which lost 4 bases and 6 bases, there was a span of 10 bases. In DNA form, the CDR3 reads TGTGCCAGCAGCAGAACGGGGGCTGAAGCTTTCTTT. This codes for CASSRTGAEAFF. The entire variable domain, with the rest obtained from reference TRBV9 and TRBJ1-1, is as follows: DSGVTQTPKHLITATGQRVTLRCSPRSGDLSVYWYQQSLDQGLQFLIQYYNGEERAKGNILERFSAQQFPDLHSELNLSSLELGDSALYFCASSRTGAEAFFGQGTRLTVV.

V is TRBV6-1 and J is TRBJ2-7; maybe TRBD1 (5 bases). V was clipped by 6 bases and J by 5 bases, with 17 bases between them. The CDR3 loop spans 14 amino acids. Per the germline V gene, CDR1 is MNHNS and CDR2 is SASEGT. CDR3 sequence: CASRTVEKLNEQYF. The DNA of the CDR3 is TGTGCCAGCAGGACAGTCGAGAAGCTGAACGAGCAGTACTTC.

This chain joins TRBV29-1 and TRBJ2-7; possible D gene TRBD1, 5 bases. CDR3 length: 13 residues. V was pared by 5 bases and J by 1 base, with 12 bases between. Germline CDR1 is SQVTM and CDR2 is ANQGSEA. CDR3 protein: CSVKGSASYEQYF. As DNA, the CDR3 is TGCAGCGTTAAGGGGTCCGCATCCTACGAGCAGTACTTC.

The V and J genes are TRBV12-5 and TRBJ2-5, with D possibly matching TRBD2 (5 bases). The germline V gene has CDR1 LGHNT and CDR2 FRNRAP. V was cut by 0 bases and J by 11 bases, with 22 bases left in between. This CDR3 spans 16 amino acids. CDR3 region: CASGLVERKSEGQQYF. CDR3 nucleotides: TGTGCTAGTGGTTTGGTAGAGCGAAAGTCCGAGGGTCAGCAGTACTTC.

The rearrangement uses TRBV6-1 and TRBJ2-5; D perhaps matches TRBD2 (6 bases). Germline V gives CDR1 MNHNS, CDR2 SASEGT. The CDR3 runs to 13 residues. V was cut by 6 bases and J by 2 bases, with 10 bases left in between. The CDR3 DNA reads TGTGCCAGCAGGGGACTGCGACAAGAGACCCAGTACTTC. Translated, it gives CASRGLRQETQYF.

V gene TRBV11-1 combines with J gene TRBJ2-3, with TRBD2 as a possible D gene (5 bases). Per germline, CDR1 SGHAT and CDR2 FQDESV (reference sequence). Trimming removed 5 bases from V and 3 bases from J, with 18 bases in between. This CDR3 region has 16 residues. The CDR3 region has the DNA TGTGCCAGCAGCCCTAGAGGGCAGAGTAGGACAGATACGCAGTATTTT. It specifies CASSPRGQSRTDTQYF. Full variable domain (remainder filled in from reference TRBV11-1 and TRBJ2-3): EAEVAQSPRYKITEKSQAVAFWCDPISGHATLYWYRQILGQGPELLVQFQDESVVDDSQLPKDRFSAERLKGVDSTLKIQPAELGDSAMYLCASSPRGQSRTDTQYFGPGTRLTVL.

As for this clone: One end of the junction does not line up with germline, which may come from a read error. The CDR3 nucleotides read TGTGCCAGCAACTTGGGGTCAGCGAACACCGGGGAGCTGTTTTTT. It codes for CASNLGSANTGELFF. The chain links TRBV5-6 to TRBJ2-2; D is undetermined. The length of the CDR3 is 15 residues. Germline values: CDR1 SGHDT, CDR2 YYEEEE.

The V and J genes are TRBV2 and TRBJ2-5, with TRBD2 matching over 9 bases. Germline CDR1 is SNHLY and CDR2 is FYNNEI. The CDR3 sequence is 15 residues long. V lost 6 bases, J lost 4 bases, and 9 bases stayed unmatched. The CDR3 reads CASRLAGINGETQYF. The CDR3 DNA reads TGTGCCAGCAGGCTAGCGGGAATAAATGGAGAGACCCAGTACTTC.

The chain couples TRBV5-4 to TRBJ2-6; tentatively, D is TRBD2 (6 bases). Trimming shortened V by 4 bases and J by 2 bases, and 16 bases separated the two germline ends. CDR1 and CDR2 (germline): SGHNT, YYREEE (reference sequence). This CDR3 contains 17 residues. The CDR3: CASSPGGNLAGANVLTF. In DNA form, the CDR3 reads TGTGCCAGCAGCCCCGGCGGGAATTTGGCTGGGGCCAACGTCCTGACTTTC. The full variable domain, with the rest looked up from reference TRBV5-4 and TRBJ2-6, is ETGVTQSPTHLIKTRGQQVTLRCSSQSGHNTVSWYQQALGQGPQFIFQYYREEENGRGNFPPRFSGLQFPNYSSELNVNALELDDSALYLCASSPGGNLAGANVLTFGAGSRLTVL.

The chain couples TRBV14 to TRBJ2-3, with a tentative D call TRBD2 (7 bases). This CDR3 is 14 amino acids long. V shed 6 bases and J shed 6 bases, with 16 bases lying between them. The V gene's germline CDR1 is SGHDN and CDR2 FVKESK. The DNA of the CDR3 is TGTGCCAGCAGACGGACAGCCGGGGGGGATACGCAGTATTTT. It is translated as CASRRTAGGDTQYF.

The V call is TRBV7-6, the J call TRBJ2-7; 9 bases are a match to TRBD1. V lost 6 bases to trimming and J lost 1 base; unmatched junction nucleotides: 4. The V gene's germline CDR1 is SGHVS and CDR2 FNYEAQ. The CDR3 sequence is 14 residues long. CDR3 sequence (DNA): TGTGCCAGCAGTATCGGGACAGGGTCCTACGAGCAGTACTTC. It codes for CASSIGTGSYEQYF.

The chain uses TRBV5-4 and TRBJ2-5; no clear D. The J call may be incorrect, as the DNA end agrees better with TRBJ2-7. Germline V CDR1 and CDR2: SGHNT, YYREEE (reference sequence). This CDR3 is built from 15 residues. DNA for the CDR3: TGTGCCAGCAGCTTGGAGGCGGCCTTAACCTACGAGCAGTACTTC. Residues: CASSLEAALTYEQYF.

The chain combines TRBV28 with TRBJ1-3, with D tentatively TRBD1 (6 bases). Germline CDR1 is MDHEN and CDR2 is SYDVKM. Between the trimmed V and J ends, which lost 7 bases and 0 bases, there was a span of 16 bases. The CDR3 consists of 16 residues. The CDR3 loop reads CASTSHRVSSGNTIYF. The CDR3 nucleotides read TGTGCCAGCACTTCCCACAGGGTCAGCTCTGGAAACACCATATATTTT.

This clone has a handful of counts. The V and J genes are TRBV15 and TRBJ2-7; 7 nucleotides line up with TRBD2. The CDR3 covers 13 residues. From germline, CDR1 is LNHNV and CDR2 YYDKDF (reference sequence). With 2 bases clipped from V and 6 bases from J, the junction kept 4 bases outside the gene matches. The CDR3 nucleotides are TGTGCCACCAGCAGACGGGACTACTCCGAGCAGTACTTC. Translated: CATSRRDYSEQYF.

The rearrangement links TRBV6-1 to TRBJ2-1; 11 nucleotides match TRBD2. CDR1 and CDR2 from the germline V gene are MNHNS and SASEGT. CDR3 length equals 15 residues. J gave up 4 bases and V 10 bases, and 9 bases lay outside the gene matches. In DNA form, the CDR3 reads TGTGCCACCCGGAGACTAGCGGGGTCTTACAATGAGCAGTTCTTC. As protein: CATRRLAGSYNEQFF.

CDR3 region: CASSRTSGRNEQFF. The CDR3 DNA follows: TGTGCCAGCAGTAGGACTAGCGGGAGGAATGAGCAGTTCTTC. The V gene is TRBV28, the J gene TRBJ2-1, with TRBD2 matching 14 bases. With V trimmed by 5 bases and J by 7 bases, 1 base remained unmatched. The CDR3 contains 14 residues. Germline CDR1 MDHEN, CDR2 SYDVKM. The variable domain in full, completed from reference TRBV28 and TRBJ2-1, reads DVKVTQSSRYLVKRTGEKVFLECVQDMDHENMFWYRQDPGLGLRLIYFSYDVKMKEKGDIPEGYSVSREKKERFSLILESASTNQTSMYLCASSRTSGRNEQFFGPGTRLTVL.

This rearrangement joins TRBV27 to TRBJ1-4, with TRBD1 matching over 7 bases. V dropped 3 bases and J dropped 6; count of bases not matched to a gene: 4. CDR3 size: 14 residues. CDR1 MNHEY and CDR2 SMNVEV come from the germline V gene (reference sequence). The CDR3 sequence is CASSFHRGDEKLFF. CDR3 bases: TGTGCCAGCAGTTTCCACAGGGGTGATGAAAAACTGTTTTTT.

The chain has TRBV6-5 and TRBJ1-3; D is undetermined. The CDR3 is made up of 12 amino acids. The germline V gene encodes CDR1 MNHEY and CDR2 SVGAGI. The V end was cut by 6 bases, the J end by 4 bases, with 7 bases between. This CDR3 reads CASSPGGNTIYF. The CDR3 nucleotides are TGTGCCAGCAGCCCCGGGGGAAACACCATATATTTT.

The V gene is TRBV19, the J gene TRBJ1-1; TRBD1 agrees at 10 bases. The CDR3 extends over 15 amino acids. The germline gives CDR1 LNHDA, CDR2 SQIVND (reference sequence). Trimming removed 4 bases from V and 7 bases from J; junction bases left unmatched: 9. The CDR3 protein is CASSTNRDRGDEAFF. DNA of the CDR3: TGTGCCAGTAGTACCAACCGGGACAGGGGAGATGAAGCTTTCTTT.

The genes are TRBV5-1 and TRBJ1-1, with a tentative D call TRBD1 (6 bases). Trimming removed 5 bases from V and 5 bases from J, with 16 bases in between. In germline, CDR1 is SGHRS, CDR2 YFSETQ. CDR3 size: 14 residues. The CDR3 here is CASSPTQGWTEAFF. The CDR3 nucleotides read TGCGCCAGCAGTCCAACACAGGGTTGGACTGAAGCTTTCTTT.